The rows below give T cell receptor beta chains drawn from one sample of a study of cytomegalovirus exposure and HLA in healthy donors. The assay was immunoSEQ multiplex PCR, and TCRdb's table has in-frame clones only and misses some. The sample contains around 160,000 clones, roughly 79% of which appear only once. The sample taken for sequencing was PBMCs. The source is a woman between 40 and 55 years old in good health and CMV-seropositive. Each CDR3 is given with its conserved first and last residue. A D gene is named only where the DNA matches it firmly. Some rows mark clone size as missing; the rest say once, few, many or name a class of expanded clone.

d_gene: NA; j_gene: TRBJ1-1; len: 14; abundance: NA; v_gene: TRBV4-1; CDR3aa: CASSQGAGVTEAFF; CDR3nt: TGCGCCAGCAGCCAAGGTGCAGGGGTCACTGAAGCTTTCTTT
d_gene: NA; j_gene: TRBJ1-2; len: 11; abundance: NA; v_gene: TRBV30; CDR3aa: CAWSRNYGYTF; CDR3nt: TGTGCCTGGAGCCGTAACTATGGCTACACCTTC
d_gene: NA; j_gene: TRBJ1-1; len: 11; abundance: NA; v_gene: TRBV27; CDR3aa: CASGKEAAAFF; CDR3nt: TGTGCCAGCGGAAAGGAGGCGGCAGCTTTCTTT
d_gene: NA; j_gene: TRBJ1-5; len: 15; abundance: NA; v_gene: TRBV28; CDR3aa: CASNPIDRDSGPQHF; CDR3nt: TGTGCCAGCAACCCCATTGACAGAGACTCTGGGCCCCAGCATTTT
d_gene: NA; j_gene: TRBJ1-5; len: 15; abundance: NA; v_gene: TRBV6-1; CDR3aa: CASSKEPGSNQPQHF; CDR3nt: TGTGCCAGCAGCAAGGAGCCGGGGAGCAATCAGCCCCAGCATTTT
d_gene: TRBD1; j_gene: TRBJ1-2; len: 13; abundance: NA; v_gene: TRBV11-2; CDR3aa: CASSSDRMNGYTF; CDR3nt: TGTGCCAGCAGCTCGGACAGGATGAATGGCTACACCTTC
d_gene: TRBD1; j_gene: TRBJ1-3; len: 16; abundance: NA; v_gene: TRBV6-5; CDR3aa: CASSYSQGTGGNTIYF; CDR3nt: TGTGCCAGCAGTTACTCACAGGGGACCGGTGGAAACACCATATATTTT
d_gene: NA; j_gene: TRBJ1-1; len: 11; abundance: few; v_gene: TRBV29-1; CDR3aa: CSATGNTEAFF; CDR3nt: TGCAGCGCCACCGGGAACACTGAAGCTTTCTTT
d_gene: NA; j_gene: TRBJ1-5; len: 13; abundance: NA; v_gene: TRBV19; CDR3aa: CASSGLQGQPQHF; CDR3nt: TGTGCCAGTAGCGGCCTACAGGGCCAGCCCCAGCATTTT
d_gene: NA; j_gene: TRBJ1-6; len: 13; abundance: NA; v_gene: TRBV5-1; CDR3aa: CASSQDTNSPLHF; CDR3nt: TGCGCCAGCAGCCAGGACACTAATTCACCCCTCCACTTT
d_gene: NA; j_gene: TRBJ2-5; len: 16; abundance: once; v_gene: TRBV4-1; CDR3aa: CASSQPARASGETQYF; CDR3nt: TGCGCCAGCAGCCAGCCGGCCCGGGCATCAGGGGAGACCCAGTACTTC
d_gene: NA; j_gene: TRBJ2-3; len: 14; abundance: NA; v_gene: TRBV7-3; CDR3aa: CASSLGQGTDTQYF; CDR3nt: TGTGCCAGCAGCTTAGGGCAGGGTACAGATACGCAGTATTTT
d_gene: NA; j_gene: TRBJ1-4; len: 14; abundance: NA; v_gene: TRBV27; CDR3aa: CASVREVANEKLFF; CDR3nt: TGTGCCAGCGTAAGAGAAGTGGCTAATGAAAAACTGTTTTTT
d_gene: NA; j_gene: TRBJ1-2; len: 14; abundance: NA; v_gene: TRBV11-2; CDR3aa: CASSPRREDYGYTF; CDR3nt: TGTGCCAGCAGCCCGCGACGGGAGGACTATGGCTACACCTTC
d_gene: TRBD2; j_gene: TRBJ2-1; len: 16; abundance: NA; v_gene: TRBV10-3; CDR3aa: CAISESDGGAYNEQFF; CDR3nt: TGTGCCATCAGTGAGTCAGACGGGGGGGCCTACAATGAGCAGTTCTTC
d_gene: TRBD2; j_gene: TRBJ2-7; len: 13; abundance: once; v_gene: TRBV6-5; CDR3aa: CASSRLASYEQYF; CDR3nt: TGTGCCAGCAGTCGACTAGCCTCCTACGAGCAGTACTTC
d_gene: TRBD1; j_gene: TRBJ1-1; len: 15; abundance: NA; v_gene: TRBV28; CDR3aa: CASSPADRGNTEAFF; CDR3nt: TGTGCCAGCAGTCCCGCAGACAGGGGAAACACTGAAGCTTTCTTT
d_gene: TRBD2; j_gene: TRBJ2-7; len: 16; abundance: NA; v_gene: TRBV9; CDR3aa: CASSPRTSGGLYEQYF; CDR3nt: TGTGCCAGCAGCCCACGGACTAGCGGGGGACTTTACGAGCAGTACTTC
d_gene: TRBD2; j_gene: TRBJ2-1; len: 18; abundance: once; v_gene: TRBV7-3; CDR3aa: CASSLRGTSGGAGNEQFF; CDR3nt: TGTGCCAGCAGCTTAAGGGGGACTAGCGGGGGAGCTGGCAATGAGCAGTTCTTC
d_gene: NA; j_gene: TRBJ1-1; len: 15; abundance: NA; v_gene: TRBV6-1; CDR3aa: CASRLIKQGWTEAFF; CDR3nt: TGTGCCAGCAGACTCATAAAACAGGGATGGACTGAAGCTTTCTTT
d_gene: TRBD2; j_gene: TRBJ2-2; len: 16; abundance: NA; v_gene: TRBV4-1; CDR3aa: CASSHRGGAVIGELFF; CDR3nt: TGCGCCAGCAGCCATCGCGGGGGGGCAGTGATCGGGGAGCTGTTTTTT
d_gene: TRBD2; j_gene: TRBJ2-5; len: 16; abundance: NA; v_gene: TRBV4-1; CDR3aa: CASSRQTSGAPETQYF; CDR3nt: TGCGCCAGCAGCCGTCAGACTAGCGGGGCTCCCGAGACCCAGTACTTC
d_gene: NA; j_gene: TRBJ2-2; len: 16; abundance: NA; v_gene: TRBV28; CDR3aa: CASSFRERLYTGELFF; CDR3nt: TGTGCCAGCAGTTTTCGGGAACGGCTTTACACCGGGGAGCTGTTTTTT
d_gene: TRBD2; j_gene: TRBJ2-5; len: 17; abundance: NA; v_gene: TRBV4-2; CDR3aa: CASSQGETSGGQETQYF; CDR3nt: TGTGCCAGCAGCCAAGGGGAGACTAGCGGGGGACAAGAGACCCAGTACTTC
d_gene: NA; j_gene: TRBJ1-2; len: 15; abundance: NA; v_gene: TRBV7-9; CDR3aa: CSSSLRPRGSYGYTF; CDR3nt: TGTTCCAGCAGCTTACGGCCCAGGGGTAGCTATGGCTACACCTTC
d_gene: TRBD1; j_gene: TRBJ1-5; len: 15; abundance: NA; v_gene: TRBV6-1; CDR3aa: CASVWGQGINQPQHF; CDR3nt: TGTGCCAGCGTCTGGGGACAGGGCATCAATCAGCCCCAGCATTTT
d_gene: NA; j_gene: TRBJ2-7; len: 12; abundance: few; v_gene: TRBV11-2; CDR3aa: CASSWEFSEQYF; CDR3nt: TGTGCCAGCAGCTGGGAGTTTAGCGAGCAGTACTTC
d_gene: NA; j_gene: TRBJ1-1; len: 15; abundance: NA; v_gene: TRBV6-5; CDR3aa: CASRGGAQGTTEAFF; CDR3nt: TGTGCCAGCAGGGGGGGGGCACAGGGTACCACTGAAGCTTTCTTT
d_gene: NA; j_gene: TRBJ1-2; len: 16; abundance: NA; v_gene: TRBV5-4; CDR3aa: CASSDNGGTGSYGYTF; CDR3nt: TGTGCCAGCAGCGACAACGGGGGTACGGGGAGCTATGGCTACACCTTC
d_gene: NA; j_gene: TRBJ1-5; len: 16; abundance: NA; v_gene: TRBV28; CDR3aa: CASSPGWGVGSQPQHF; CDR3nt: TGTGCCAGCAGCCCCGGCTGGGGGGTCGGTAGTCAGCCCCAGCATTTT
d_gene: TRBD2; j_gene: TRBJ2-5; len: 15; abundance: NA; v_gene: TRBV5-1; CDR3aa: CASSRLAGGQETQYF; CDR3nt: TGCGCCAGCAGCCGACTAGCGGGGGGCCAAGAGACCCAGTACTTC
d_gene: NA; j_gene: TRBJ1-1; len: 14; abundance: NA; v_gene: TRBV7-9; CDR3aa: CASSLGLAGAEAFF; CDR3nt: TGTGCCAGCAGCTTAGGTTTGGCAGGGGCCGAAGCTTTCTTT
d_gene: TRBD1; j_gene: TRBJ1-2; len: 14; abundance: NA; v_gene: TRBV5-1; CDR3aa: CASSSMGQGFGYTF; CDR3nt: TGCGCCAGCAGCTCGATGGGACAGGGGTTTGGCTACACCTTC
d_gene: NA; j_gene: TRBJ1-1; len: 13; abundance: few; v_gene: TRBV2; CDR3aa: CASSGQMNTEAFF; CDR3nt: TGTGCCAGCAGTGGGCAGATGAACACTGAAGCTTTCTTT
d_gene: TRBD2; j_gene: TRBJ2-2; len: 15; abundance: NA; v_gene: TRBV6-1; CDR3aa: CASRPSGGATGELFF; CDR3nt: TGTGCCAGCAGACCTAGCGGGGGGGCCACCGGGGAGCTGTTTTTT
d_gene: TRBD2; j_gene: TRBJ2-1; len: 17; abundance: once; v_gene: TRBV19; CDR3aa: CASSRLAGGQSYNEQFF; CDR3nt: TGTGCCAGTAGTAGGCTAGCGGGGGGGCAATCCTACAATGAGCAGTTCTTC
d_gene: TRBD2; j_gene: TRBJ2-5; len: 15; abundance: NA; v_gene: TRBV19; CDR3aa: CASSASGGAGETQYF; CDR3nt: TGTGCCAGTAGTGCTAGCGGGGGGGCGGGAGAGACCCAGTACTTC
d_gene: TRBD1; j_gene: TRBJ1-3; len: 16; abundance: NA; v_gene: TRBV6-6; CDR3aa: CASSPGDSFLGNTIYF; CDR3nt: TGTGCCAGCAGTCCTGGGGACAGCTTCTTGGGAAACACCATATATTTT
d_gene: TRBD2; j_gene: TRBJ2-5; len: 15; abundance: NA; v_gene: TRBV9; CDR3aa: CASSVGNGGEETQYF; CDR3nt: TGTGCCAGCAGCGTAGGCAACGGGGGGGAGGAGACCCAGTACTTC
d_gene: TRBD1; j_gene: TRBJ2-6; len: 18; abundance: NA; v_gene: TRBV7-9; CDR3aa: CASSYPDRGYGGANVLTF; CDR3nt: TGTGCCAGCAGCTACCCGGACAGGGGATATGGTGGGGCCAACGTCCTGACTTTC
d_gene: TRBD2; j_gene: TRBJ2-1; len: 14; abundance: NA; v_gene: TRBV10-3; CDR3aa: CAISWTSGEDEQFF; CDR3nt: TGTGCCATCAGTTGGACTAGCGGGGAGGATGAGCAGTTCTTC
d_gene: TRBD2; j_gene: TRBJ2-3; len: 14; abundance: NA; v_gene: TRBV7-9; CDR3aa: CASSQELAPDTQYF; CDR3nt: TGTGCCAGCAGCCAAGAACTAGCGCCAGATACGCAGTATTTT
d_gene: TRBD1; j_gene: TRBJ1-2; len: 15; abundance: NA; v_gene: TRBV30; CDR3aa: CAWSAGQGGVYGYTF; CDR3nt: TGTGCCTGGAGCGCCGGACAGGGCGGGGTGTATGGCTACACCTTC
d_gene: TRBD1; j_gene: TRBJ1-1; len: 14; abundance: NA; v_gene: TRBV6-4; CDR3aa: CASSDLGGSLPAFF; CDR3nt: TGTGCCAGCAGTGACCTAGGGGGCAGTTTACCAGCTTTCTTT
d_gene: NA; j_gene: TRBJ1-2; len: 12; abundance: NA; v_gene: TRBV13; CDR3aa: CASSLGRVGYTF; CDR3nt: TGTGCCAGCAGCTTAGGGAGGGTTGGCTACACCTTC
d_gene: TRBD1; j_gene: TRBJ1-2; len: 12; abundance: NA; v_gene: TRBV30; CDR3aa: CAWRATGFGYTF; CDR3nt: TGTGCCTGGAGGGCGACAGGGTTTGGCTACACCTTC
d_gene: TRBD1; j_gene: TRBJ1-2; len: 14; abundance: NA; v_gene: TRBV5-6; CDR3aa: CASTEGQANYGYTF; CDR3nt: TGTGCCAGCACCGAGGGACAGGCTAACTATGGCTACACCTTC
d_gene: NA; j_gene: TRBJ2-3; len: 14; abundance: NA; v_gene: TRBV18; CDR3aa: CASSPEDSTDTQYF; CDR3nt: TGTGCCAGCTCACCGGAAGACTCCACAGATACGCAGTATTTT
d_gene: NA; j_gene: TRBJ2-5; len: 18; abundance: NA; v_gene: TRBV28; CDR3aa: CASSLLGGASAYQETQYF; CDR3nt: TGTGCCAGCAGCCTGTTGGGGGGGGCCTCGGCGTACCAAGAGACCCAGTACTTC
d_gene: TRBD1; j_gene: TRBJ1-6; len: 13; abundance: few; v_gene: TRBV2; CDR3aa: CASRQGAEAPLHF; CDR3nt: TGTGCCAGCAGACAGGGGGCTGAGGCACCCCTCCACTTT
d_gene: NA; j_gene: TRBJ1-2; len: 12; abundance: NA; v_gene: TRBV27; CDR3aa: CASRQGPDGYTF; CDR3nt: TGTGCCAGCAGACAGGGTCCGGATGGCTACACCTTC
d_gene: NA; j_gene: TRBJ1-2; len: 12; abundance: NA; v_gene: TRBV19; CDR3aa: CASMHFYYGYTF; CDR3nt: TGTGCCAGTATGCACTTCTACTATGGCTACACCTTC
d_gene: TRBD1; j_gene: TRBJ2-3; len: 13; abundance: NA; v_gene: TRBV9; CDR3aa: CASSGQGPDTQYF; CDR3nt: TGTGCCAGCAGCGGACAGGGCCCAGATACGCAGTATTTT
d_gene: NA; j_gene: TRBJ2-3; len: 14; abundance: few; v_gene: TRBV7-9; CDR3aa: CSSSLVPSADTQYF; CDR3nt: TGTTCCAGCAGCTTAGTTCCCTCTGCAGATACGCAGTATTTT
d_gene: TRBD1; j_gene: TRBJ2-7; len: 14; abundance: NA; v_gene: TRBV19; CDR3aa: CASSITGGWYEQYF; CDR3nt: TGTGCCAGTAGTATCACAGGGGGCTGGTACGAGCAGTACTTC
d_gene: TRBD1; j_gene: TRBJ1-2; len: 14; abundance: NA; v_gene: TRBV5-4; CDR3aa: CASSLDQGVNGYTF; CDR3nt: TGTGCCAGCAGCTTGGACCAGGGGGTTAATGGCTACACCTTC
d_gene: NA; j_gene: TRBJ2-2; len: 18; abundance: NA; v_gene: TRBV7-2; CDR3aa: CASSLSWSRQRNTGELFF; CDR3nt: TGTGCCAGCAGCTTAAGTTGGTCGAGACAGAGGAACACCGGGGAGCTGTTTTTT